Below, 20 T cell receptor beta chains from the same sample are listed, as sequenced in a study of T cells after yellow fever vaccination (dated by TCRdb to the late 2010s). In the paper's terms, the treatment or condition label means: live attenuated yellow fever vaccine strain. Library preparation employed 5' RACE. Instrument used: Illumina HiSeq 2500. TCRdb cleaned the public reads at Q25 with fastp, built clones with MiXCR and kept in-frame beta chains. Here each entry gathers all rows of one CDR3 protein and keeps the most common genes and DNA. For this sample the table gives 360,000 or so distinct CDR3 sequences, of which more than 9% were detected only once. Roughly 18% of the sample rests with the top ten. The material sequenced was PBMCs, taken on the day of the first yellow fever vaccination. The receptors come from a man aged 18 to 29 who received the YFV17D yellow fever vaccine.

The chain joins TRBV5-1 to TRBJ2-1; 13 bases line up with TRBD2. CDR1 and CDR2 (germline): SGHRS, YFSETQ. Germline trimming cut 4 bases from V and 3 bases from J; bases unmatched to any gene: 7. This CDR3 has 17 amino acids. The CDR3: CASSPKRTSGGYNEQFF. In DNA form, the CDR3 reads TGCGCCAGCAGCCCTAAACGGACTAGCGGGGGCTACAATGAGCAGTTCTTC.

At least ten counts were recorded for this clonotype. This chain joins TRBV27 and TRBJ2-1, with 7 bases fitting TRBD1. Germline-derived CDR1 and CDR2 are MNHEY and SMNVEV (reference sequence). The CDR3 is made up of 15 amino acids. The J segment lost 10 bases and the V segment lost 0 bases, leaving 9 bases of the junction unmatched. CDR3 bases: TGTGCCAGCAGTTTATCAGGGACAGAACGACAGGAGCAGTTCTTC. Translating gives CASSLSGTERQEQFF.

In this sample, this clonotype turned up a few times. No conserved phenylalanine or tryptophan ends this CDR3, so it is likely a read error. The DNA is omitted, as the CDR3 cannot be located on it reliably, and the CDR3 follows TCRdb's listing. The chain uses TRBV4-3 and TRBJ1-2. The CDR3 spans 8 amino acids, including both terminal residues. Looked up from germline, CDR1 is LGHNA and CDR2 is YSLEER. The CDR3 spells CASSQATA.

The sample holds many counts of this clonotype. The chain has TRBV4-3 and TRBJ2-5, with D unclear. V lost 1 base, J lost 2 bases, and 17 bases lay in between. Germline lookup yields CDR1 LGHNA and CDR2 YSLEER. CDR3 length equals 17 residues. Here the CDR3 DNA reads TGCGCCAGCAGCCAAGGGGCTCATTATGGGGAACAAGAGACCCAGTACTTC. Translation: CASSQGAHYGEQETQYF.

V gene TRBV12-3 or TRBV12-4 combines with J gene TRBJ2-3; perhaps D is TRBD1 or TRBD2 (5 bases each). The CDR3 spans 12 residues. Trimming took off 5 bases at V and 7 bases at J, with 10 bases between the two ends. The CDR3 region is CASSPRGNTQYF. In nucleotides, the CDR3 is TGTGCCAGCAGTCCCCGGGGCAATACGCAGTATTTT.

This clonotype has only a few counts. The chain carries TRBV19 and TRBJ2-2; possibly TRBD1 for D (6 bases). V lost 6 bases and J lost 6, with 14 bases in between. This CDR3 spans 14 amino acids. The germline gives CDR1 LNHDA, CDR2 SQIVND (reference sequence). CDR3 nucleotides: TGTGCCAGTAGCTTGGGACATCCCTCCGGGGAGCTGTTTTTT. Protein: CASSLGHPSGELFF.

This clonotype was seen a handful of times. The chain has TRBV12-3 or TRBV12-4 and TRBJ2-5; 16 bases are shared with TRBD2. The CDR3 is 16 residues long. V shed 5 bases, J shed 7 bases, and the junction held 7 bases outside the gene matches. As DNA, the CDR3 is TGTGCCAGCAGTCCCGCAGGGACTAGCGGGGGGGGGACCCAGTACTTC. It specifies CASSPAGTSGGGTQYF.

This clonotype was seen repeatedly, ten times or more. This chain connects TRBV11-2 to TRBJ1-2; perhaps TRBD1 as D (5 bases). Germline values: CDR1 SGHAT, CDR2 FQNNGV. The CDR3 covers 16 residues. V lost 2 bases and J lost 0, with 13 bases in between. The DNA for the CDR3 is TGTGCCAGCAGCTTAATTCAATGGGGCGCTAACTATGGCTACACCTTC. Amino acid sequence: CASSLIQWGANYGYTF.

The V and J genes are TRBV7-2 and TRBJ2-3; D gene uncertain. Between the trimmed V and J ends, which lost 5 bases and 5 bases, there was a span of 8 bases. This CDR3 region has 12 residues. Germline CDR1 is SGHTA and CDR2 is FQGNSA. This chain's CDR3 is CASSPHLDTQYF. DNA of the CDR3: TGTGCCAGCAGCCCCCACTTAGATACGCAGTATTTT. The full variable domain, its missing parts supplied by reference TRBV7-2 and TRBJ2-3, is GAGVSQSPSNKVTEKGKDVELRCDPISGHTALYWYRQSLGQGLEFLIYFQGNSAPDKSGLPSDRFSAERTGGSVSTLTIQRTQQEDSAVYLCASSPHLDTQYFGPGTRLTVL.

In its sample, this clonotype was seen a few times. The chain uses TRBV7-2 and TRBJ2-5; weak D call: TRBD1 (5 bases). Germline lookup yields CDR1 SGHTA and CDR2 FQGNSA. The CDR3 runs to 14 residues. V gave up 4 bases and J gave up 2 bases, with 11 bases separating them. The CDR3: CASSSKGLQETQYF. CDR3 in DNA: TGTGCCAGCAGCTCCAAGGGGTTACAAGAGACCCAGTACTTC.

This clonotype appeared a few times. V usage is TRBV7-6 and J usage is TRBJ2-5; TRBD2 matches 7 bases. Germline CDR1 reads SGHVS; CDR2 reads FNYEAQ. CDR3 size: 16 residues. The V and J ends lost 5 bases and 2 bases, in that order; junction bases with no gene match: 11. The CDR3 here is CASSKRSGTGQETQYF. CDR3 DNA: TGTGCCAGCAGCAAGCGGAGCGGGACTGGTCAAGAGACCCAGTACTTC.

This chain joins TRBV29-1 and TRBJ2-5; TRBD1 agrees at 9 bases. Germline CDR1 is SQVTM and CDR2 is ANQGSEA. This CDR3 has 14 amino acids. V shed 8 bases, J shed 4 bases, and the junction held 11 bases outside the gene matches. The DNA of the CDR3 is TGCAGCACCCGACAGGGGGATTTCGGAGAGACCCAGTACTTC. Protein sequence: CSTRQGDFGETQYF.

This clonotype was picked up a small number of times. The chain uses TRBV11-2 and TRBJ2-1, with 9 bases lining up with TRBD2. V was clipped by 5 bases and J by 0 bases; unmatched bases: 20. The germline V gene encodes CDR1 SGHAT and CDR2 FQNNGV. This CDR3 region has 21 residues. The CDR3 sequence is CASSPHHWRAGGPSSYNEQFF. The CDR3 DNA reads as TGTGCCAGCAGCCCCCACCATTGGCGAGCGGGGGGCCCCAGCTCCTACAATGAGCAGTTCTTC.

The count of this clonotype is one. A much larger clone lies one base from this, so it may be a read error. V is TRBV7-9 and J is TRBJ2-3; D might be TRBD1 or TRBD2, each matching 5 bases. The germline CDR1 and CDR2 sequences are SEHNR and FQNEAQ (reference sequence). The CDR3 covers 15 residues. The CDR3: CDSSLALRGTDTQYF. CDR3 DNA: TGTGACAGCAGCTTAGCGCTCAGGGGCACAGATACGCAGTATTTT.

The chain's CDR3 is CSVAGTGENIQYF. The CDR3 DNA reads TGCAGCGTAGCCGGGACAGGGGAAAACATTCAGTACTTC. The chain uses TRBV29-1 and TRBJ2-4; 10 bases match TRBD1. V lost 6 bases, J lost 5 bases, and 4 bases stayed unmatched. Per the germline V gene, CDR1 is SQVTM and CDR2 is ANQGSEA. There are 13 residues in the CDR3.

The chain recombines TRBV13 with TRBJ2-2; D may correspond to TRBD1 or TRBD2 (5 bases each). The V gene lost 6 bases and the J gene lost 8 bases, with 16 bases spanning the gap. The CDR3 loop spans 14 amino acids. Germline CDR1 and CDR2: PRHDT and FYEKMQ (reference sequence). The CDR3 loop reads CASSFTNRRGELFF. The CDR3 region has the DNA TGTGCCAGCAGTTTTACAAACAGGAGGGGGGAGCTGTTTTTT.

This clonotype was observed many times. The V gene is TRBV9, the J gene TRBJ2-3; tentatively, D is TRBD2 (7 bases). Germline V CDR1 and CDR2: SGDLS, YYNGEE. This CDR3 is built from 15 residues. Between the trimmed V and J ends, which lost 4 bases and 6 bases, there was a span of 18 bases. CDR3 sequence (DNA): TGTGCCAGCAGCTCCTTGGGGGGGCCGGCGGATACGCAGTATTTT. Its protein is CASSSLGGPADTQYF.

The chain couples TRBV29-1 to TRBJ2-6; D is unresolved. V lost 3 bases and J lost 4, with 10 bases in between. This CDR3 spans 14 amino acids. The germline gives CDR1 SQVTM, CDR2 ANQGSEA. For the CDR3, the DNA is TGCAGCGTTGAGATGGGTTCCGGGGCCAACGTCCTGACTTTC. Its translation: CSVEMGSGANVLTF.

This clonotype came up a few times. This rearrangement joins TRBV4-1 to TRBJ1-2; D is ambiguous. V lost 1 base and J lost 3, with 15 bases in between. The CDR3 is 16 amino acids. Looked up from germline, CDR1 is MGHRA and CDR2 is YSYEKL. The CDR3 protein is CASSQAWLQKDYGYTF. The DNA for the CDR3 is TGCGCCAGCAGCCAAGCGTGGCTCCAGAAGGACTATGGCTACACCTTC.

This clonotype was observed a few times. This chain links TRBV2 with TRBJ1-6; D unclear. The CDR3 is 15 residues long. Trimming took 4 bases from V and 7 from J, leaving 14 bases between them. CDR1 and CDR2 (germline): SNHLY, FYNNEI. The CDR3 sequence: CASSAKDSGNSPLHF. The DNA of the CDR3 is TGTGCCAGCAGTGCTAAGGACTCGGGAAATTCACCCCTCCACTTT.